The present T cell receptor (beta chain) was sequenced within a study of sequential checkpoint blockade in melanoma. Study details: Matched biopsies came pretreatment and at week 13 for 20 to 25 patients.

Germline CDR1 and CDR2: SGHRS and YFSETQ. This CDR3 spans 15 amino acids. J was trimmed by 5 bases and V by 1 base; bases with no gene match: 4. Sequenced by immunoSEQ multiplex PCR; TCRdb stores in-frame clones only, minus some. The sample lists about 12,000 clones, 27% occurring once. Concerning this clone itself: Its antigen is not known.

Documented treatment: randomized to nivolumab then ipilimumab (arm A) or the reverse (arm B). None of the patients previously received DNA-damaging chemotherapy. Study results and caveats: Mutational load did not correlate with tumor T-cell fraction or clonality.

The sequence came from a human donor with melanoma. The V call is TRBV5-1, the J call TRBJ1-1, with TRBD1 identical over 11 bases. The sample here was tumor tissue (inferred from file names), taken from a patient given nivolumab and ipilimumab in sequence. CDR3 in amino acids: CASSLRTGGGTEAFF. The CDR3 DNA is TGCGCCAGCAGCTTGAGGACAGGGGGCGGAACTGAAGCTTTCTTT.